This TCR beta chain is drawn from a study of T cell repertoires in cytomegalovirus infection. Study overall: Public TCR beta signatures were indicative of both CMV infection and a matching HLA type. Notes on the study in general: The cumulative frequency of public TCR beta families identified carriers of CMV plus the relevant HLA. The study found HLA-C-restricted CMV-specific TCR beta clonotypes dominating the ex vivo response.

This clonotype has only a few counts. Its specificity is unknown. J was trimmed by 1 base and V by 10 bases; bases with no gene match: 6. The CDR3 totals 14 residues. Germline V gene lookup returns CDR1 MNHEY and CDR2 SVGEGT. TCRdb passed the reads through MiXCR, listing each CDR3 protein once. This table holds 510,000 or so distinct CDR3 sequences, more than 20% found once. Sequencing was done on a sample of PBMCs. The gene calls are TRBV6-2 or TRBV6-3 and TRBJ2-2, with 7 bases matching TRBD1. The receptor was derived from a human donor in good health (CMV status not recorded). Some clones in this sample may be carry-over from other donors' samples. As DNA, the CDR3 is TGTGCCATCCGGACAGGCATGAACACCGGGGAGCTGTTTTTT. Translation gives CAIRTGMNTGELFF.